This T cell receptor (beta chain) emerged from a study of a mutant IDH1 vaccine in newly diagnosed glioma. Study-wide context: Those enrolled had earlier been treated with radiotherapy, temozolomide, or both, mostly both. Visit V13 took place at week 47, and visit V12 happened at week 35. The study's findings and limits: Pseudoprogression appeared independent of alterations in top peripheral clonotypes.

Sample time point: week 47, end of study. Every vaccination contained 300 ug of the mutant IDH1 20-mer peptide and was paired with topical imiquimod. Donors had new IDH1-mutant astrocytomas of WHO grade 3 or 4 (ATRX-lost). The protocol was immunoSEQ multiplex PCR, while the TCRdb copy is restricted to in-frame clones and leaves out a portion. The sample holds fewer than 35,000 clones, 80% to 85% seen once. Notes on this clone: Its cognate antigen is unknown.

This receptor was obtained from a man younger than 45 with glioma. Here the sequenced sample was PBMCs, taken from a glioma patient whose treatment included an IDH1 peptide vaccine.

CDR3 sequence (DNA): TGTGCCAGCAGGTCTACAAACACCGGGGAGCTGTTTTTT. Its protein product is CASRSTNTGELFF. The chain employs TRBV28 and TRBJ2-2; unclear D gene. This CDR3 has 13 amino acids. The germline gives CDR1 MDHEN, CDR2 SYDVKM. V lost 6 bases to trimming and J lost 2 bases, with 7 bases between them.